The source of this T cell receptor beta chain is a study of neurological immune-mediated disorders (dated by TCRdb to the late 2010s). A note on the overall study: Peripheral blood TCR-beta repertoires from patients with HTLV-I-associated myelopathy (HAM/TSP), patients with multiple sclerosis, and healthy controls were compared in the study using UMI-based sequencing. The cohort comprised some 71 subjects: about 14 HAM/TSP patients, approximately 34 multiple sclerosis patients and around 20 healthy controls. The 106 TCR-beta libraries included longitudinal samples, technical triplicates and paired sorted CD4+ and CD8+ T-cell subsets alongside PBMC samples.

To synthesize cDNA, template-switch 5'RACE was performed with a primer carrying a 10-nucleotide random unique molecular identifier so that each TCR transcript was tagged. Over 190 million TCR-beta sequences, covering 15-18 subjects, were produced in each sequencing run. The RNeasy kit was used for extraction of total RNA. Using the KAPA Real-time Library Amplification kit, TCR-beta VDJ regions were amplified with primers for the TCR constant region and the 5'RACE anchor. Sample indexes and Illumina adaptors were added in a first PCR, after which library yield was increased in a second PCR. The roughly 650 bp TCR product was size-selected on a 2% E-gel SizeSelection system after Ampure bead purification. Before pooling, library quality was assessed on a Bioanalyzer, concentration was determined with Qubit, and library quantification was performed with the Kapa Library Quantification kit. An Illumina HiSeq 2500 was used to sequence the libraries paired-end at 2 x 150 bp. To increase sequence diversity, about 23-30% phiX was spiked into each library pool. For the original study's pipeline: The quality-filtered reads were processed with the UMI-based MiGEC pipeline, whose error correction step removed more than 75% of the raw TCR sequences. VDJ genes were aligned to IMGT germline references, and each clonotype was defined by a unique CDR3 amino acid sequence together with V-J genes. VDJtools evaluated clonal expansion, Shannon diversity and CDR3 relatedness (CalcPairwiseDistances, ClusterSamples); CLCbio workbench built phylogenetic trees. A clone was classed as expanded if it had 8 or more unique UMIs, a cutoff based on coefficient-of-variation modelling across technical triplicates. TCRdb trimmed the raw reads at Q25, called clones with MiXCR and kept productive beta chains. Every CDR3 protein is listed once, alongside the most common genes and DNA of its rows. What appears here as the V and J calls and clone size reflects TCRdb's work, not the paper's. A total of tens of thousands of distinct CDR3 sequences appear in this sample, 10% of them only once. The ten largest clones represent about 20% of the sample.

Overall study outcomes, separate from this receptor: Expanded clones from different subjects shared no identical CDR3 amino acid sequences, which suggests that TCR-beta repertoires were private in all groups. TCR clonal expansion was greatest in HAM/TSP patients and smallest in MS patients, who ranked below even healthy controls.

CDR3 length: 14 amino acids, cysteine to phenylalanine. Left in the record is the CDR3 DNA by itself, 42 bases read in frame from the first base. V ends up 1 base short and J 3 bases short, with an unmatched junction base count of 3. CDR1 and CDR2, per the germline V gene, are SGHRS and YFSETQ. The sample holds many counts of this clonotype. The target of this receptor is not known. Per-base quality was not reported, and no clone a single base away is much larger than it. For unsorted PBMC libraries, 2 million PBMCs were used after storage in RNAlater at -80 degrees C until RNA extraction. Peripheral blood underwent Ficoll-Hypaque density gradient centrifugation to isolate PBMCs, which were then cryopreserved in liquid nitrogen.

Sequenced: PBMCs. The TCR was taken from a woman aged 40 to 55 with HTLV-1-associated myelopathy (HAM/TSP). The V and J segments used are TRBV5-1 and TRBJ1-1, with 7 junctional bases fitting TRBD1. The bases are TGCGCCAGCAGCTTGTATGACAGGGACACTGAAGCTTTCTTT. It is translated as CASSLYDRDTEAFF.